These 7 T cell receptor beta chains originate from one sample sequenced in a study of T cell responses to AZD1222 COVID-19 vaccine. The table came from immunoSEQ multiplex PCR; TCRdb's copy has only in-frame clones and leaves some out. Of approximately 140,000 clones in the sample, 92% were seen once. The sequences come from peripheral blood, collected 28 days after the second AZD1222 dose. The receptors derive from an adult who received the AZD1222 COVID-19 vaccine.

The V and J genes are TRBV7-2 and TRBJ1-2; D call uncertain. Germline V lookup: CDR1 SGHTA, CDR2 FQGNSA. V was cut by 5 bases and J by 0 bases, with 19 bases left in between. This CDR3 region has 17 residues. The CDR3 region has the DNA TGTGCCAGCAGCCACTATCCCTTTAGAAGGGCTAACTATGGCTACACCTTC. Residues: CASSHYPFRRANYGYTF.

As to this clone: The identical CDR3 is also encoded by other nucleotide sequences in the sample. The chain employs TRBV19 and TRBJ2-1; D not resolved. The V end lost 1 base, the J end lost 4 bases, and 2 bases lay between the germline ends. This CDR3 is built from 12 residues. The germline gives CDR1 LNHDA, CDR2 SQIVND (reference sequence). DNA of the CDR3: TGTGCCAGTAGTATAGGATACAATGAGCAGTTCTTC. Encoded protein: CASSIGYNEQFF.

The gene calls are TRBV15 and TRBJ2-1; D possibly corresponds to TRBD2 (6 bases). Looked up from germline, CDR1 is LNHNV and CDR2 is YYDKDF (reference sequence). V was pared by 0 bases and J by 6 bases, with 9 bases between. The CDR3 has 14 residues. The CDR3 region is CATSREGSGNEQFF. CDR3 nucleotide sequence: TGTGCCACCAGCAGAGAAGGTAGCGGCAATGAGCAGTTCTTC.

The chain is built from TRBV5-6 and TRBJ2-5, with unresolved D. Trimming stripped 3 bases from V and 1 base from J, with 7 bases between. The CDR3 totals 13 residues. Germline V gives CDR1 SGHDT, CDR2 YYEEEE. The CDR3 coding sequence is TGTGCCAGCAGCTGGAAAGGCCAAGAGACCCAGTACTTC. Protein product: CASSWKGQETQYF.

This chain uses TRBV9 with TRBJ2-2; D may be TRBD2 (6 bases). The V end lost 0 bases, the J end lost 6 bases, and 12 bases lay between the germline ends. This CDR3 has 15 residues. CDR1 SGDLS and CDR2 YYNGEE come from the germline V gene. CDR3 loop: CASSVEAGTAGELFF. The CDR3 DNA reads as TGTGCCAGCAGCGTAGAGGCGGGAACCGCCGGGGAGCTGTTTTTT.

This clone was counted a single time. The CDR3 here is CASSEAPSRGGYTF. In DNA, the CDR3 is TGTGCCAGCAGTGAAGCGCCCTCCCGAGGAGGCTACACCTTC. V usage is TRBV6-1 and J usage is TRBJ1-2; the D is unclear. V was pared by 0 bases and J by 8 bases, with 13 bases between. The germline gives CDR1 MNHNS, CDR2 SASEGT. This CDR3 is 14 amino acids long.

V and J are TRBV3-1 (or the pseudogene TRBV3-2) and TRBJ1-4; a possible D gene is TRBD1 (6 bases). Germline CDR1 reads LGHDT; CDR2 reads YNNKEL (reference sequence). The CDR3 sequence is 14 residues long. Trimming took off 2 bases at V and 8 bases at J, with 12 bases between the two ends. The CDR3 spells CASSQLGAQEKLFF. The CDR3, as DNA: TGTGCCAGCAGCCAATTGGGGGCGCAGGAAAAACTGTTTTTT.